The 13 T cell receptor beta chains below all came from one sample that was sequenced in a study of technical replicates of blood from a few donors. The table came from immunoSEQ multiplex PCR; TCRdb's copy has only in-frame clones and leaves some out. The repertoire includes approximately 92,000 clones, around 95% of them detected once, and around 0.3% sits in the top ten. The sequenced sample was T cells isolated from PBMCs. These receptors came from a human donor in good health.

The chain is built from TRBV7-9 and TRBJ1-2; unclear D gene. CDR1 is SEHNR, CDR2 FQNEAQ, per germline (reference sequence). This CDR3 has 14 amino acids. V lost 2 bases and J lost 4, with 11 bases in between. The CDR3 reads CASSLSGEIYGYTF. CDR3 sequence (DNA): TGTGCCAGCAGCTTATCCGGGGAGATCTATGGCTACACCTTC.

The V call is TRBV30, the J call TRBJ2-1; TRBD2 matches at 7 bases. Germline CDR1 reads GTSNPN; CDR2 reads SVGIG (reference sequence). V shed 8 bases, J shed 8 bases, and the junction held 12 bases outside the gene matches. This CDR3 has 13 amino acids. Here the CDR3 reads CAVQRDDTYEQFF. The CDR3 DNA reads TGTGCCGTCCAGCGGGATGATACATATGAGCAGTTCTTC. The full variable domain, with the rest looked up from reference TRBV30 and TRBJ2-1, is SQTIHQWPATLVQPVGSPLSLECTVEGTSNPNLYWYRQAAGRGLQLLFYSVGIGQISSEVPQNLSASRPQDRQFILSSKKLLLSDSGFYLCAVQRDDTYEQFFGPGTRLTVL.

V is TRBV1 and J is TRBJ2-5; the table's TRBD1 call for D was not verified on the DNA. TRBV1 is labeled a pseudogene. This CDR3 comprises 11 residues. CDR3 loop: CTSSPWAYQYF. In nucleotides, the CDR3 is TGCACCAGCAGCCCCTGGGCCTACCAGTACTTC.

The chain carries TRBV15 and TRBJ2-3; TRBD2 is a possible D gene (5 bases). The CDR3 runs to 13 residues. Per the germline V gene, CDR1 is LNHNV and CDR2 is YYDKDF (reference sequence). V was clipped by 0 bases and J by 5 bases, with 6 bases between them. The CDR3 loop is CATSREAGDTQYF. The CDR3, as DNA: TGTGCCACCAGCAGAGAGGCGGGAGATACGCAGTATTTT.

The genes are TRBV9 and TRBJ1-4, with a possible D match to TRBD1 (5 bases). This CDR3 comprises 15 residues. Trimming pared 3 bases from V and 4 bases from J, leaving 13 bases between. The germline V gene has CDR1 SGDLS and CDR2 YYNGEE. The CDR3 sequence is CASSAAGGDNEKLFF. As DNA, the CDR3 is TGTGCCAGCAGCGCAGCGGGGGGGGATAATGAAAAACTGTTTTTT.

The sample holds one count of this clone. The rearrangement joins TRBV28 to TRBJ2-7; 8 nucleotides line up with TRBD1. The J segment lost 1 base and the V segment lost 10 bases, leaving 15 bases of the junction unmatched. Germline CDR1 reads MDHEN; CDR2 reads SYDVKM. The CDR3 has 16 amino acids. CDR3 residues: CATYPGWTGLSYEQYF. CDR3 sequence (DNA): TGTGCCACCTACCCGGGCTGGACAGGGCTATCCTACGAGCAGTACTTC.

The chain employs TRBV19 and TRBJ1-5, with D tentatively TRBD1 (6 bases). Germline V gives CDR1 LNHDA, CDR2 SQIVND (reference sequence). The CDR3 spans 14 residues. Trimming removed 2 bases at V and 7 bases at J, with 12 bases between. In DNA form, the CDR3 reads TGTGCCAGTAGTATATTGGGGGCAGGCCAGCCCCAGCATTTT. Amino acids: CASSILGAGQPQHF.

V and J are TRBV7-3 and TRBJ2-3, with TRBD1 identical over 7 bases. The CDR3 extends over 14 amino acids. Looked up from germline, CDR1 is SGHTA and CDR2 is FQGTGA. With 3 bases clipped from V and 1 base from J, the junction kept 1 base outside the gene matches. CDR3 DNA sequence: TGTGCCAGCAGCTTTGACAGGGGCACAGATACGCAGTATTTT. Encoded protein: CASSFDRGTDTQYF.

The J gene is TRBJ2-1, the V gene TRBV6-6, with 7 bases that match TRBD1. Unmatched junction bases numbered 2, after V lost 0 bases and J lost 0 bases. The germline CDR1 and CDR2 sequences are MNHNY and SVGAGI (reference sequence). The CDR3 contains 16 residues. The CDR3 spells CASSYSGGNSYNEQFF. Here the CDR3 DNA reads TGTGCCAGCAGTTACTCAGGGGGCAACTCCTACAATGAGCAGTTCTTC.

V and J are TRBV4-1 and TRBJ1-1; TRBD1 is a possible D gene (6 bases). Deletions cut 1 base from V and 4 bases from J, with 16 bases between. CDR3 length equals 16 residues. Germline CDR1 reads MGHRA; CDR2 reads YSYEKL. CDR3 loop: CASSQAWGSRGTEAFF. CDR3 coding DNA: TGCGCCAGCAGCCAAGCCTGGGGTAGCAGGGGCACTGAAGCTTTCTTT.

This clone has only one observation. The same CDR3 is also encoded by other DNA sequences in this sample. This chain joins TRBV4-1 and TRBJ2-7; 12 bases agree with TRBD2. The germline V gene encodes CDR1 MGHRA and CDR2 YSYEKL. The CDR3 runs 16 residues. Trimming took 2 bases from V and 7 from J; bases not matched to a gene: 9. In DNA form, the CDR3 reads TGCGCCAGCAGCCAAACGGAGGGACTAGCGGGTCGTGAGCAGTACTTC. Translated: CASSQTEGLAGREQYF.

This clone was seen a few times. V gene TRBV2 combines with J gene TRBJ2-1; 8 nucleotides line up with TRBD2. The trim removed 7 bases at V and 8 bases at J, leaving 10 bases unmatched. The CDR3 sequence is 14 residues long. Germline CDR1 is SNHLY and CDR2 is FYNNEI. CDR3 DNA: TGTGCCAGCATGGACGGGAGGGCCCGTGATGAGCAGTTCTTC. Translation: CASMDGRARDEQFF.

This chain links TRBV27 with TRBJ2-7, with 7 bases that match TRBD1. This CDR3 has 13 residues. J gave up 2 bases and V 10 bases, and 8 bases lay outside the gene matches. The germline V gene encodes CDR1 MNHEY and CDR2 SMNVEV (reference sequence). Here the CDR3 DNA reads TGTGCCACAGGGACAGAGGGTACCTACGAGCAGTACTTC. Its protein is CATGTEGTYEQYF.